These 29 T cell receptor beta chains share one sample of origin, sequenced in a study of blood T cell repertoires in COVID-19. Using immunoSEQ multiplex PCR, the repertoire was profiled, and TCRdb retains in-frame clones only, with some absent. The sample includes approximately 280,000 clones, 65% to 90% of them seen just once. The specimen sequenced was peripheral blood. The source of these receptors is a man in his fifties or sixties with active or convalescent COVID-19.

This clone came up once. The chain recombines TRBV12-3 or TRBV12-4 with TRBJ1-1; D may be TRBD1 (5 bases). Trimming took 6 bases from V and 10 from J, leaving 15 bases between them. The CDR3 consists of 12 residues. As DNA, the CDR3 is TGTGCCAGCAGCCGCGGACCGGGGGTAGCTTTCTTT. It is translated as CASSRGPGVAFF.

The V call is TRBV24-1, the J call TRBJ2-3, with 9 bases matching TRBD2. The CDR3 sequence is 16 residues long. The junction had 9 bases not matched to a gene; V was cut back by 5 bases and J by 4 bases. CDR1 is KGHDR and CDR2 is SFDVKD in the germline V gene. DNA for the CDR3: TGTGCCACCAGTGGAAGTTCTAGCGGGACGGCAGATACGCAGTATTTT. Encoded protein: CATSGSSSGTADTQYF.

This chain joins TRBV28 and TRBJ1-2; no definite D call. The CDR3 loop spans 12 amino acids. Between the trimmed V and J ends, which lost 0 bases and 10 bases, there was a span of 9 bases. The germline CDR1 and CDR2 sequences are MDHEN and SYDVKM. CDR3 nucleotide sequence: TGTGCCAGCAGTTTATGGGCACAACCCTACACCTTC. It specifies CASSLWAQPYTF.

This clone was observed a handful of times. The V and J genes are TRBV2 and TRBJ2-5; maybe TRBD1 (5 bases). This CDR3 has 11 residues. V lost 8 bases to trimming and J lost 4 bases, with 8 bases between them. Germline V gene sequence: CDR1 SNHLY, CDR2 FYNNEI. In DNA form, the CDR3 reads TGTGCCAGCGGCCAGGGAGAGACCCAGTACTTC. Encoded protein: CASGQGETQYF.

The CDR3 protein is CASSPGQLYNEQFF. In DNA, the CDR3 is TGTGCCAGCAGCCCGGGACAGCTCTACAATGAGCAGTTCTTC. This sequence joins TRBV7-2 and TRBJ2-1; 7 bases are shared with TRBD1. CDR3 length: 14 amino acids. V dropped 5 bases and J dropped 3; count of bases not matched to a gene: 4. Germline V gene data show CDR1 as SGHTA and CDR2 as FQGNSA.

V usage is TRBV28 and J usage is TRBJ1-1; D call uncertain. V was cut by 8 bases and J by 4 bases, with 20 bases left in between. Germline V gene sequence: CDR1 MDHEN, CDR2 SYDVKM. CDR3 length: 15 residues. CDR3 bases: TGTGCCAGCCGTCGCGATCTTACCGGAGGCACTGAAGCTTTCTTT. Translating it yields CASRRDLTGGTEAFF.

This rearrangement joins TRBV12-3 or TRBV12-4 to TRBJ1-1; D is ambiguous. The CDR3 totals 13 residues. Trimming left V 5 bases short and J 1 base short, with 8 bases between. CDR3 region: CASSHRENTEAFF. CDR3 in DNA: TGTGCCAGCAGTCACAGAGAGAACACTGAAGCTTTCTTT.

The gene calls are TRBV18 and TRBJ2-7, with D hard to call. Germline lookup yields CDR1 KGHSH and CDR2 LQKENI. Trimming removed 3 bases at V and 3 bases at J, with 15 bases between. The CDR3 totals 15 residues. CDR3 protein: CASSPLRYSLYEQYF. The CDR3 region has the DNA TGTGCCAGCTCACCCCTCCGATACTCGCTCTACGAGCAGTACTTC.

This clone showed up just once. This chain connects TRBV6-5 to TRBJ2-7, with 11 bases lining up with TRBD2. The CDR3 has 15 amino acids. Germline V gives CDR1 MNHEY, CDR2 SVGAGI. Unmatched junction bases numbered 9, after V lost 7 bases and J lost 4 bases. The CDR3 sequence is CASKLGSSGRYEQYF. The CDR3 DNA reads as TGTGCCAGCAAGCTAGGGTCTAGCGGGAGGTACGAGCAGTACTTC.

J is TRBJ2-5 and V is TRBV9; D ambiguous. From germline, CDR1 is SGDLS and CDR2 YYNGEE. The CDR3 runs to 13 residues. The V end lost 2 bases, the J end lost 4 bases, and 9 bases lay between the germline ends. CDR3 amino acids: CASSVDFLETQYF. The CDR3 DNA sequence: TGTGCCAGCAGCGTCGACTTTCTAGAGACCCAGTACTTC. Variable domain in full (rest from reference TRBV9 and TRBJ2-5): DSGVTQTPKHLITATGQRVTLRCSPRSGDLSVYWYQQSLDQGLQFLIQYYNGEERAKGNILERFSAQQFPDLHSELNLSSLELGDSALYFCASSVDFLETQYFGPGTRLLVL.

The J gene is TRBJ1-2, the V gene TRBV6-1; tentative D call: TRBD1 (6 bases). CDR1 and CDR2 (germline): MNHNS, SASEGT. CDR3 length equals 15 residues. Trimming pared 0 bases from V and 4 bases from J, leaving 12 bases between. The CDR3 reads CASSEAGTGTYGYTF. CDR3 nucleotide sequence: TGTGCCAGCAGTGAAGCTGGAACAGGGACCTATGGCTACACCTTC.

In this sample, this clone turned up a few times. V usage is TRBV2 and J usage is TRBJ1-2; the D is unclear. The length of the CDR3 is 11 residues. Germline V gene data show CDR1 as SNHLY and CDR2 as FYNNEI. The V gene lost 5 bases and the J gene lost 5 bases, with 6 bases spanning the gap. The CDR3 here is CASSPTYGYTF. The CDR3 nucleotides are TGTGCCAGCAGTCCCACATATGGCTACACCTTC.

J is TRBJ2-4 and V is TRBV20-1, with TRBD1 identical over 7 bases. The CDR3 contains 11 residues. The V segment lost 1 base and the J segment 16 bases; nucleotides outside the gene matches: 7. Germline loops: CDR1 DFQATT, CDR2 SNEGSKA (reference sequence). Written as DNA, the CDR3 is TGCAGTGCTAGAGCCCGGGACAGAGTCTACTTC. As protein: CSARARDRVYF.

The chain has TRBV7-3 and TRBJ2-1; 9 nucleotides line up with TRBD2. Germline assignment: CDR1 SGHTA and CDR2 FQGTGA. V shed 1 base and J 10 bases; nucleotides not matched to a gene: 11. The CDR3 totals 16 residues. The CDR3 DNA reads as TGTGCCAGCAGCTTAATGTCTAGCGGGACTAATAGGGAGCAGTTCTTC. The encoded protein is CASSLMSSGTNREQFF.

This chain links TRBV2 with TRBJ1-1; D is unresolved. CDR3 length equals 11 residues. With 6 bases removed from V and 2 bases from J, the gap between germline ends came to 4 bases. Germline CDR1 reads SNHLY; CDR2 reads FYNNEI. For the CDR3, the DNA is TGTGCCAGCAGACAAAACACTGAAGCTTTCTTT. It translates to CASRQNTEAFF.

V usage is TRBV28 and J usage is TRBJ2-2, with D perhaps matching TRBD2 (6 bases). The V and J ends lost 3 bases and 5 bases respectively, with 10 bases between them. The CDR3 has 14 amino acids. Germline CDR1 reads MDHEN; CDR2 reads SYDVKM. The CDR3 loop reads CASSFGRRTGELFF. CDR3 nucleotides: TGTGCCAGCAGTTTTGGGAGGCGGACCGGGGAGCTGTTTTTT.

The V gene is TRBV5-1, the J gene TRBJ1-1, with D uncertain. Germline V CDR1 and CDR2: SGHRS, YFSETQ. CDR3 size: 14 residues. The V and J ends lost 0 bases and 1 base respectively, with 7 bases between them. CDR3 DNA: TGCGCCAGCAGCTTGGGGCAGGCGAACACTGAAGCTTTCTTT. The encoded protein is CASSLGQANTEAFF. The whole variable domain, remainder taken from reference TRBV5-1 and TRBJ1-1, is KAGVTQTPRYLIKTRGQQVTLSCSPISGHRSVSWYQQTPGQGLQFLFEYFSETQRNKGNFPGRFSGRQFSNSRSEMNVSTLELGDSALYLCASSLGQANTEAFFGQGTRLTVV.

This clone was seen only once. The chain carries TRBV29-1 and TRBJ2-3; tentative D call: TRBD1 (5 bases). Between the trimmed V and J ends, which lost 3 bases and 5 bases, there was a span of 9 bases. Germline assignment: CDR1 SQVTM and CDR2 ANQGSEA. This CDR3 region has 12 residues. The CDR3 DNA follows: TGCAGCGTTGACCAGGGCGGAGATACGCAGTATTTT. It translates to CSVDQGGDTQYF.

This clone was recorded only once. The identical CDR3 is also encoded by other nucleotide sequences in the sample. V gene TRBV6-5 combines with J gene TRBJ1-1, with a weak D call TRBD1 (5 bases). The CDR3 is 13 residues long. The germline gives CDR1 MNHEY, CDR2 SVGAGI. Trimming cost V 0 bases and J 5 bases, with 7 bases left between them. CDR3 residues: CASSYSRGTEAFF. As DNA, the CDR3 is TGTGCCAGCAGTTACTCGCGGGGGACTGAAGCTTTCTTT.

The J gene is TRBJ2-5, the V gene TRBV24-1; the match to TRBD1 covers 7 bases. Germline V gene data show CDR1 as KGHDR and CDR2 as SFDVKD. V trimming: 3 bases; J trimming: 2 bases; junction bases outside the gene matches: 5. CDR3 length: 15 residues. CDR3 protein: CATSDPSTGQETQYF. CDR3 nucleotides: TGTGCCACCAGTGATCCATCGACAGGGCAAGAGACCCAGTACTTC.

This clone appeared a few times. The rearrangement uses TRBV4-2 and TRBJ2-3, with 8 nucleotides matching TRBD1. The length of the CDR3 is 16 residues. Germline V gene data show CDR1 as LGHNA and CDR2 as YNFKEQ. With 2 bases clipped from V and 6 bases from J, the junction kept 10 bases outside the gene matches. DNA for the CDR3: TGTGCCAGCAGCCAACTCGGACAGGGTCGGTCGGATACGCAGTATTTT. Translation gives CASSQLGQGRSDTQYF.

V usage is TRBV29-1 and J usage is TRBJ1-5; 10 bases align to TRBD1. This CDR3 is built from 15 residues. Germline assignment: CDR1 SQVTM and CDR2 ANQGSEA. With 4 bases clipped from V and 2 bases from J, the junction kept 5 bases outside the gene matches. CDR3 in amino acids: CSVGQGAGGNQPQHF. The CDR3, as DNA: TGCAGCGTTGGACAGGGGGCCGGAGGCAATCAGCCCCAGCATTTT.

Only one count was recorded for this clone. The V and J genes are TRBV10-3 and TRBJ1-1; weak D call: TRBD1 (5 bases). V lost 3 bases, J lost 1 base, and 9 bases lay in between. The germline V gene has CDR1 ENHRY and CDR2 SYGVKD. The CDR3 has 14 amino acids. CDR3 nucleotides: TGTGCCATCAGTGAAAGGCAGGGGAACACTGAAGCTTTCTTT. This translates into CAISERQGNTEAFF.

In DNA, the CDR3 is TGTGCCAGCAGCGCACAGATAAAGAACACTGAAGCTTTCTTT. Encoded protein: CASSAQIKNTEAFF. The chain couples TRBV9 to TRBJ1-1; D ambiguous. Trimming removed 3 bases at V and 1 base at J, with 10 bases between. Germline CDR1 reads SGDLS; CDR2 reads YYNGEE. The CDR3 is 14 residues long.

DNA of the CDR3: TGTGCCAGTAGTATCGAGGCGGGCAATCAGCCCCAGCATTTT. It encodes CASSIEAGNQPQHF. The chain carries TRBV19 and TRBJ1-5; D is ambiguous. Deletions cut 3 bases from V and 2 bases from J, with 8 bases between. This CDR3 region has 14 residues. CDR1 is LNHDA, CDR2 SQIVND, per germline (reference sequence).

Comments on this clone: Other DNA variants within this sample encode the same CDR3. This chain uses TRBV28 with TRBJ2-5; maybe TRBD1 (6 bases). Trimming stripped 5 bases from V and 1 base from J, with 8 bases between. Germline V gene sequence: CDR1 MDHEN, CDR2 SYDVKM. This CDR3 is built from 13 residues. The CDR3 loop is CASSLRGQETQYF. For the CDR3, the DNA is TGTGCCAGCAGTCTCAGGGGCCAAGAGACCCAGTACTTC.

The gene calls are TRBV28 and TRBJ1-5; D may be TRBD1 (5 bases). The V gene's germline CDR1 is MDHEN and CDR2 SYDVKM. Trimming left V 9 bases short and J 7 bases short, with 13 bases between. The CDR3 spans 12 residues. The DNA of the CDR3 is TGTGCCAGTGAAACCCAGGGACAGCCCCAGCATTTT. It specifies CASETQGQPQHF.

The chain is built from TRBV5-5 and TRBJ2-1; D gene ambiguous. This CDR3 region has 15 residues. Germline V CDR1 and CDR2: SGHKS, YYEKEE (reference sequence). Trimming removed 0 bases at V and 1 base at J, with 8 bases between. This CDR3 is CASSLGATSYNEQFF. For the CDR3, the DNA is TGTGCCAGCAGCTTGGGAGCAACGTCCTACAATGAGCAGTTCTTC.

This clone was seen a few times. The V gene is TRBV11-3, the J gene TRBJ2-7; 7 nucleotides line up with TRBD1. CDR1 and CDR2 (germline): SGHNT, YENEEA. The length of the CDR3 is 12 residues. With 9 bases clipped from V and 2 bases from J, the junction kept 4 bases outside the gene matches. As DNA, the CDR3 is TGTGCCAGAAGGACAGGAGCCTACGAGCAGTACTTC. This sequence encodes CARRTGAYEQYF. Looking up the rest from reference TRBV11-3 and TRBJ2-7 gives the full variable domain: EAGVVQSPRYKIIEKKQPVAFWCNPISGHNTLYWYLQNLGQGPELLIRYENEEAVDDSQLPKDRFSAERLKGVDSTLKIQPAELGDSAVYLCARRTGAYEQYFGPGTRLTVT.